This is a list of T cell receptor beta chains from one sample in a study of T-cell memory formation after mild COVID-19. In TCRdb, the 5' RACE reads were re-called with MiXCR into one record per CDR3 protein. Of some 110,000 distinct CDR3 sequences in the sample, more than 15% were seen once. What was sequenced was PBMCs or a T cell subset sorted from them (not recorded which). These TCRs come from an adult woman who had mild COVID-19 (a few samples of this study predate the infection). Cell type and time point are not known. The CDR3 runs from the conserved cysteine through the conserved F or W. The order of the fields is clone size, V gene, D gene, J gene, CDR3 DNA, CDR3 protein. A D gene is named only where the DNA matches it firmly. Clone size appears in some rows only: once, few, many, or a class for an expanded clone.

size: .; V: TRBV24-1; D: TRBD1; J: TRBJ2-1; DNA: TGTGCCACCGGTTTAGGGACAGGGGATACTGAGCAGTTCTTC; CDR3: CATGLGTGDTEQFF
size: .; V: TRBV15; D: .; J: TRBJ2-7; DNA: TGTGCCACCAGCAGAGATCGGAGAGGGTTCCACGAGCAGTACTTC; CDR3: CATSRDRRGFHEQYF
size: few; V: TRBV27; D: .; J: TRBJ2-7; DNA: TGTGCCAGCAGTTTATCGGTACCCGTCCACAACGAGCAGTACTTC; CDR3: CASSLSVPVHNEQYF
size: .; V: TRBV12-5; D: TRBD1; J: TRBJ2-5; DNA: TGTGCTAGTGGTTCGTGCCCACCTTTACCGTTTGAGAAGGGACAGCCCCAAGAGACCCAGTACTTC; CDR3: CASGSCPPLPFEKGQPQETQYF
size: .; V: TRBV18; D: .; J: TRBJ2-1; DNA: TGTGCCAGCTCAGCGGGGTTACCGATCTTC; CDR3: CASSAGLPIF
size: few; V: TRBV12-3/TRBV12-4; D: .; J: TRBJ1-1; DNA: TGTGCCAGCAGCTGGGGGACCTTAGGAGGCACTGAAGCTTTCTTT; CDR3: CASSWGTLGGTEAFF
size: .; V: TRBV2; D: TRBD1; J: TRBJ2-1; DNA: TGTGCCAGCAGTCAAGGGGACAGGGGGGGACTCAATGAGCAGTTCTTC; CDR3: CASSQGDRGGLNEQFF
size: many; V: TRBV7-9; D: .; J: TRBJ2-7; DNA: TGTGCCAGCAGCTCCATGTACGAGCAGTACTTC; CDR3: CASSSMYEQYF
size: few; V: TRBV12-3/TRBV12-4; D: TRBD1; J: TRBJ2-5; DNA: TGTGCCAGCAGCGCACAGGGGGTATTAGAGACCCAGTACTTC; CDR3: CASSAQGVLETQYF
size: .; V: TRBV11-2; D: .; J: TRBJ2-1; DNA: TGTGCCAGCCACCCCCAAAATAAGGGGGAGCAGTTCTTC; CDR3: CASHPQNKGEQFF
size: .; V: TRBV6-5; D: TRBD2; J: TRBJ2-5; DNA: TGTGCCAGCAGCGCTCTAGCGGTGTACCAAGAGACCCAGTACTTC; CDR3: CASSALAVYQETQYF
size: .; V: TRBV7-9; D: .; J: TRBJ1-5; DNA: TGTGCCAGCAGCCAATCCGGGAGCAATCAGCCCCAGCATTTT; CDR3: CASSQSGSNQPQHF
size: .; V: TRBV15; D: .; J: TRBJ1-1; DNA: TGTGCCACCAGCAGAGGTCATAGGAACACTGAAGCTTTCTTT; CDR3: CATSRGHRNTEAFF
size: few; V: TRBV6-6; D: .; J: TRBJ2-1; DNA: TGTGCCAGCAGTTACTCGATGGTAGAGTCTCACAATGAGCAGTTCTTC; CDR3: CASSYSMVESHNEQFF
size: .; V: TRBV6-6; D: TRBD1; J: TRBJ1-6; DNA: TGTGCCAGCAGGGTGGACAGGAATTCACCCCTCCACTTT; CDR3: CASRVDRNSPLHF
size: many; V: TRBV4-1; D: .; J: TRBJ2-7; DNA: TGCGCCAGCAGCCGCCGGGACGAAGCCTACGAGCAGTACTTC; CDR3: CASSRRDEAYEQYF
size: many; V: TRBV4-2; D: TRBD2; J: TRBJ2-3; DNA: TGTGCCAGCAGCCACTATGGGACTAGCGGGGGGATTAGCACAGATACGCAGTATTTT; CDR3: CASSHYGTSGGISTDTQYF
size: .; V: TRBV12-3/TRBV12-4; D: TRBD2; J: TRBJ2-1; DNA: TGTGCCAGCAGTTTACTAGCGGGGGAGTGGAATGAGCAGTTCTTC; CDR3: CASSLLAGEWNEQFF
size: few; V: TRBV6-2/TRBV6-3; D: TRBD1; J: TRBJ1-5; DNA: TGTGCCAGCAGGGATGACAGGGAGAGAAGTAGCAATCAGCCCCAGCATTTT; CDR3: CASRDDRERSSNQPQHF
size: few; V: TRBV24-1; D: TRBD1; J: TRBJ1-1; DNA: TGTGCCACCAGTGATCGACAGGGTGTGAACACTGAAGCTTTCTTT; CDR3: CATSDRQGVNTEAFF
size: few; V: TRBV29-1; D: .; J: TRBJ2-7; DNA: TGCAGCGCCCTGCCGGAAAGCTCCTACGAGCAGTACTTC; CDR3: CSALPESSYEQYF
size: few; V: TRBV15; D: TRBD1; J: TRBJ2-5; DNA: TGTGCCACCAGCAGAGATTGGTTAGGACAGGGGGCCGGGGAGACCCAGTACTTC; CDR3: CATSRDWLGQGAGETQYF
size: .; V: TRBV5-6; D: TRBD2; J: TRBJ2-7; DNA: TGTGCCAGCAGCTTTTGGCGGGAGGGCTACGAGCAGTACTTC; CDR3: CASSFWREGYEQYF
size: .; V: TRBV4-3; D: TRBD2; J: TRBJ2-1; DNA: TGCGCCAGCAGCCCTACTGTAGCGGGAGGGGCCAGTTTGCAGTTCTTC; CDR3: CASSPTVAGGASLQFF
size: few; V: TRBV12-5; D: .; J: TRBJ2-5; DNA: TGTGCTAGTGGTCTTACAGTCCTACAGCGGGAGACCCAGTACTTC; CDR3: CASGLTVLQRETQYF